The clone carrying this T cell receptor (beta chain) appeared a few times. The data were taken from a study of blood T cells in healthy people across ages. For the second PCR, which ran for roughly 6 to 11 cycles, a sample-barcoded 5' primer and a J-beta primer mix were used. In TCRdb, the 5' RACE reads were re-called with MiXCR into one record per CDR3 protein. Of 1.5 million to 2 million distinct CDR3 sequences in the sample, over 25% are singletons; the top ten hold roughly 8%. The sequence came from a woman in her 30s in good health. Sequencing was carried out using blood.

CDR3 nucleotide sequence: TGTGCCAGCAGCGTAGATCATCCAGGGGCTGGGGGGGAGCTGTTTTTT. Amino acids: CASSVDHPGAGGELFF. The V call is TRBV9, the J call TRBJ2-2, with a tentative D call TRBD1 (6 bases). In germline, CDR1 is SGDLS, CDR2 YYNGEE. Trimming removed 0 bases at V and 8 bases at J, with 17 bases between. The CDR3 extends over 16 amino acids.